This TCR beta chain was recorded in a study of beta chain features in type 1 diabetes. Study-wide results and limits: Individuals with type 1 diabetes displayed fewer insertions and more deletions at VDJ junctions. Since sequencing was performed on cDNA, cells with high TCR expression could be over-represented.

CDR3 length: 12 residues. Trimming removed 6 bases from V and 4 bases from J, with 10 bases in between. Germline CDR1 and CDR2: SQVTM and ANQGSEA. Isolated RNA was reverse transcribed in full, so expressed TCRB transcripts were sequenced. Each sample of naive, central memory or regulatory T cells had, on average, roughly 3.5 million reads. Libraries were prepared by immunoSEQ multiplex PCR; TCRdb keeps only in-frame clonotypes and omits some of them. The sample shows 150,000 to 200,000 clones, 13% of them seen only once. To note about this clone: Its antigen is not known.

V gene TRBV29-1 combines with J gene TRBJ1-3; possibly TRBD1 for D (6 bases). The TCR comes from a woman under 30 in good health. Sequenced material: central memory CD4+ T cells from blood. CDR3 residues: CSVAGAGNTIYF. The CDR3 DNA sequence: TGCAGCGTCGCAGGGGCCGGAAACACCATATATTTT.